Below, 17 T cell receptor beta chains from the same sample are listed, as sequenced in a study of cytomegalovirus exposure and HLA in healthy donors. PCR used 60 Vbeta primers and 13 Jbeta primers. TCRdb's table, derived via immunoSEQ multiplex PCR, lists solely in-frame clones and lacks some. The data contain approximately 60,000 clones, about 82% of them singletons. Sequencing input: PBMCs. These receptors originate from a man aged 25-40 years in good health and CMV-seronegative.

V usage is TRBV18 and J usage is TRBJ1-1; 8 positions match TRBD1. The germline gives CDR1 KGHSH, CDR2 LQKENI. CDR3 length: 15 residues. J was trimmed by 4 bases and V by 3 bases; bases with no gene match: 7. The CDR3 DNA follows: TGTGCCAGCTCACCGATTCAGGGGGCGAGCACTGAAGCTTTCTTT. Protein: CASSPIQGASTEAFF. Full variable domain (rest looked up from reference TRBV18 and TRBJ1-1): NAGVMQNPRHLVRRRGQEARLRCSPMKGHSHVYWYRQLPEEGLKFMVYLQKENIIDESGMPKERFSAEFPKEGPSILRIQQVVRGDSAAYFCASSPIQGASTEAFFGQGTRLTVV.

This clone was seen once. V and J are TRBV7-9 and TRBJ2-5, with 8 positions matching TRBD1. The DNA end favors TRBJ2-7, so the J call may be wrong. Looked up from germline, CDR1 is SEHNR and CDR2 is FQNEAQ (reference sequence). The CDR3 contains 13 residues. This CDR3 is CASRSGGWGEQYF. DNA for the CDR3: TGTGCCAGCAGATCAGGGGGCTGGGGCGAGCAGTACTTC.

The rearrangement joins TRBV27 to TRBJ2-1; 10 bases are shared with TRBD1. This CDR3 contains 18 residues. With V trimmed by 5 bases and J by 7 bases, 17 bases remained unmatched. Germline V gene sequence: CDR1 MNHEY, CDR2 SMNVEV (reference sequence). The CDR3 sequence: CASSTRTGGKVTSNEQFF. CDR3 sequence (DNA): TGTGCCAGCAGTACCCGGACAGGGGGAAAGGTGACTAGTAATGAGCAGTTCTTC.

The J gene is TRBJ2-1, the V gene TRBV5-1, with D perhaps TRBD1 (6 bases). Trimming left V 6 bases short and J 3 bases short, with 16 bases between. Germline-derived CDR1 and CDR2 are SGHRS and YFSETQ. The CDR3 length is 15 residues. DNA of the CDR3: TGCGCCAGCACTCAAATCCAGGGGTTCTACAATGAGCAGTTCTTC. Protein: CASTQIQGFYNEQFF.

The V call is TRBV27, the J call TRBJ2-1, with a possible D match to TRBD1 (5 bases). From germline, CDR1 is MNHEY and CDR2 SMNVEV (reference sequence). The CDR3 is made up of 14 amino acids. Trimming took 3 bases from V and 6 from J, leaving 12 bases between them. DNA for the CDR3: TGTGCCAGCAGTTTCGGGCGCACAGGCAATGAGCAGTTCTTC. Translated, it gives CASSFGRTGNEQFF.

This clone was detected a few times. The chain has TRBV9 and TRBJ1-6, with D uncertain. V shed 0 bases and J shed 10 bases, with 11 bases lying between them. This CDR3 is 14 amino acids long. Germline CDR1 and CDR2: SGDLS and YYNGEE. This CDR3 reads CASSVEGSRSPLHF. The CDR3 DNA reads TGTGCCAGCAGCGTAGAAGGGAGTAGGTCACCCCTCCACTTT.

This clone was counted a few times. The V call is TRBV2, the J call TRBJ2-5, with TRBD1 matching over 7 bases. CDR1 and CDR2 (germline): SNHLY, FYNNEI. V shed 1 base, J shed 7 bases, and the junction held 12 bases outside the gene matches. This CDR3 is built from 16 residues. The DNA for the CDR3 is TGTGCCAGCAGTGAAGTCCTCATACAGGGGTACGGGACCCAGTACTTC. It codes for CASSEVLIQGYGTQYF.

This chain joins TRBV25-1 and TRBJ2-4; D is perhaps TRBD1 (6 bases). Germline values: CDR1 MGHDK, CDR2 SYGVNS. V dropped 2 bases and J dropped 5 bases, with 10 bases sitting between them. The CDR3 totals 14 residues. CDR3 nucleotides: TGTGCCAGCAGTGAACAGGGGATCCAAAACATTCAGTACTTC. Translation: CASSEQGIQNIQYF.

The gene calls are TRBV5-5 and TRBJ1-4; D remains ambiguous. V shed 0 bases and J shed 3 bases, with 6 bases lying between them. Per the germline V gene, CDR1 is SGHKS and CDR2 is YYEKEE (reference sequence). The CDR3 totals 14 residues. DNA of the CDR3: TGTGCCAGCAGCTTGGGAGTAGCTAATGAAAAACTGTTTTTT. Residues: CASSLGVANEKLFF. The full variable domain, its missing parts supplied by reference TRBV5-5 and TRBJ1-4, is DAGVTQSPTHLIKTRGQQVTLRCSPISGHKSVSWYQQVLGQGPQFIFQYYEKEERGRGNFPDRFSARQFPNYSSELNVNALLLGDSALYLCASSLGVANEKLFFGSGTQLSVL.

The CDR3 sequence is CASSLGGGNLARSEQFF. DNA for the CDR3: TGTGCCAGCAGCTTAGGAGGGGGCAATCTCGCGAGGAGTGAGCAGTTCTTC. V usage is TRBV7-9 and J usage is TRBJ2-1, with 7 bases that match TRBD1. CDR1 and CDR2 from the germline V gene are SEHNR and FQNEAQ (reference sequence). This CDR3 has 17 residues. The J segment lost 9 bases and the V segment lost 1 base, leaving 15 bases of the junction unmatched.

The V call is TRBV7-8, the J call TRBJ2-4, with 11 positions matching TRBD2. The CDR3 has 17 residues. CDR1 is SGHVS and CDR2 is FQNEAQ in the germline V gene. The V and J ends lost 5 bases and 0 bases, in that order; junction bases with no gene match: 6. The CDR3 region has the DNA TGTGCCAGCAGCAAGAGACTAGCGGGGCTAGCCAAAAACATTCAGTACTTC. This sequence encodes CASSKRLAGLAKNIQYF.

V and J are TRBV9 and TRBJ1-2; D is unclear. V was clipped by 3 bases and J by 0 bases, with 12 bases between them. CDR3 length: 15 amino acids. Per germline, CDR1 SGDLS and CDR2 YYNGEE. DNA for the CDR3: TGTGCCAGCAGCGAGCCCCGAGGGCCTAACTATGGCTACACCTTC. This encodes CASSEPRGPNYGYTF.

The rearrangement joins TRBV12-5 to TRBJ2-3, with 13 bases matching TRBD2. The CDR3 extends over 18 amino acids. The J segment lost 0 bases and the V segment lost 4 bases, leaving 7 bases of the junction unmatched. CDR1 is LGHNT and CDR2 is FRNRAP in the germline V gene. CDR3 sequence (DNA): TGTGCTAGTGGTTGGGGGACTAGCGGGGACCTAAGCACAGATACGCAGTATTTT. Translated: CASGWGTSGDLSTDTQYF.

The chain has TRBV4-2 and TRBJ1-2, with 9 bases matching TRBD1. J was trimmed by 3 bases and V by 1 base; bases with no gene match: 6. Germline V lookup: CDR1 LGHNA, CDR2 YNFKEQ. The CDR3 extends over 16 amino acids. The CDR3 sequence is CASSQVPGTGHYGYTF. The CDR3 DNA sequence: TGTGCCAGCAGCCAAGTTCCCGGGACAGGGCACTATGGCTACACCTTC.

The CDR3 reads CSVGRTGGDEKLFF. Written as DNA, the CDR3 is TGCAGCGTCGGGCGGACAGGGGGCGATGAAAAACTGTTTTTT. The chain combines TRBV29-1 with TRBJ1-4; 11 bases are shared with TRBD1. V was clipped by 6 bases and J by 6 bases; unmatched bases: 6. The CDR3 runs 14 residues. The germline V gene has CDR1 SQVTM and CDR2 ANQGSEA.

The chain uses TRBV28 and TRBJ1-4; 10 bases line up with TRBD1. The CDR3 runs to 16 residues. Germline V gene data show CDR1 as MDHEN and CDR2 as SYDVKM. V lost 5 bases and J lost 7; bases outside the gene matches: 10. CDR3 nucleotide sequence: TGTGCCAGCAGTAACCCGGGACAGGGGCGAGGTGAAAAACTGTTTTTT. It is translated as CASSNPGQGRGEKLFF.

V gene TRBV4-1 combines with J gene TRBJ2-5; weak D call: TRBD1 (8 bases). Per the germline V gene, CDR1 is MGHRA and CDR2 is YSYEKL. The CDR3 has 14 amino acids. V lost 2 bases, J lost 9 bases, and 16 bases lay in between. The DNA of the CDR3 is TGCGCCAGCAGCCAAAAAGCTACAGGGGGGGCCCAGTACTTC. Protein sequence: CASSQKATGGAQYF.